Following are 13 T cell receptor beta chains from one sample sequenced in a study of control samples from healthy donors and cancer patients. Some clones are missing from TCRdb's copy, which holds only in-frame ones; the method was immunoSEQ multiplex PCR. The profile shows tens of thousands of clones, under 90% of them singletons. The sequenced sample was blood. The receptors derive from a middle-aged man in good health.

The chain combines TRBV6-6 with TRBJ1-2; 7 nucleotides line up with TRBD1. Germline-derived CDR1 and CDR2 are MNHNY and SVGAGI (reference sequence). J gave up 4 bases and V 4 bases, and 9 bases lay outside the gene matches. This CDR3 comprises 15 residues. This CDR3 reads CASSSPGQRIYGYTF. For the CDR3, the DNA is TGTGCCAGCAGTTCGCCGGGACAGAGAATCTATGGCTACACCTTC.

V gene TRBV19 combines with J gene TRBJ1-6; D uncertain. V dropped 3 bases and J dropped 2 bases, with 8 bases sitting between them. The germline V gene has CDR1 LNHDA and CDR2 SQIVND (reference sequence). CDR3 length equals 15 residues. The CDR3 sequence is CASSMGRAYNSPLHF. The CDR3 DNA follows: TGTGCCAGTAGTATGGGAAGGGCCTATAATTCACCCCTCCACTTT.

V and J are TRBV6-4 and TRBJ1-4; possible D gene TRBD1, 5 bases. Germline V gene data show CDR1 as MRHNA and CDR2 as SNTAGT. The CDR3 runs to 14 residues. Trimming took off 4 bases at V and 6 bases at J, with 12 bases between the two ends. The CDR3 sequence is CASSVEWGDEKLFF. The CDR3 coding sequence is TGTGCCAGCAGTGTTGAGTGGGGGGATGAAAAACTGTTTTTT.

The chain uses TRBV4-2 and TRBJ2-3; TRBD1 aligns across 10 bases. CDR3 length: 16 residues. Looked up from germline, CDR1 is LGHNA and CDR2 is YNFKEQ. J was trimmed by 3 bases and V by 1 base; bases with no gene match: 4. The CDR3 protein is CASSQGGQGKTDTQYF. The CDR3 nucleotides are TGTGCCAGCAGCCAAGGGGGACAGGGGAAGACAGATACGCAGTATTTT.

This chain links TRBV5-1 with TRBJ1-2; possible D gene TRBD1, 5 bases. The CDR3 extends over 14 amino acids. CDR1 and CDR2 from the germline V gene are SGHRS and YFSETQ. V lost 4 bases and J 2 bases, leaving 12 bases between the germline ends. This CDR3 reads CASSQTQGNYGYTF. CDR3 nucleotides: TGCGCCAGCAGCCAAACGCAGGGAAACTATGGCTACACCTTC.

This chain uses TRBV9 with TRBJ2-1; D may match TRBD1 or TRBD2 (9 bases each). Germline V lookup: CDR1 SGDLS, CDR2 YYNGEE. V was cut by 0 bases and J by 9 bases, with 22 bases left in between. The CDR3 has 17 amino acids. The CDR3 nucleotides are TGTGCCAGCAGCGTAGGTTTGGGTAGCGGGGGACAGGGTGAGCAGTTCTTC. It specifies CASSVGLGSGGQGEQFF.

V is TRBV7-2 and J is TRBJ2-5, with 8 bases lining up with TRBD1. Germline V gene lookup returns CDR1 SGHTA and CDR2 FQGNSA. There are 13 residues in the CDR3. J lost 7 bases, V lost 2 bases, and 3 bases had no gene match. The CDR3 DNA reads TGTGCCAGCAGCTTACGACAGGGGAGGACCCAGTACTTC. Protein: CASSLRQGRTQYF.

This clone was observed at least ten times. The V gene is TRBV6-1, the J gene TRBJ1-1; a possible D gene is TRBD1 (5 bases). Germline CDR1 and CDR2: MNHNS and SASEGT. Trimming took 3 bases from V and 11 from J, leaving 13 bases between them. The CDR3 extends over 12 amino acids. The CDR3 sequence: CASSDGGRWAFF. In DNA, the CDR3 is TGTGCCAGCAGTGATGGGGGGAGGTGGGCTTTCTTT.

The V gene is TRBV7-2, the J gene TRBJ2-1, with TRBD1 identical over 7 bases. CDR3 length equals 14 residues. From germline, CDR1 is SGHTA and CDR2 FQGNSA. With 5 bases clipped from V and 9 bases from J, the junction kept 10 bases outside the gene matches. The chain's CDR3 is CASSPTGVIGEQFF. The CDR3 DNA is TGTGCCAGCAGCCCCACAGGGGTTATCGGTGAGCAGTTCTTC.

V usage is TRBV19 and J usage is TRBJ1-6, with D hard to call. Trimming cost V 9 bases and J 9 bases, with 18 bases left between them. The CDR3 is 14 amino acids. CDR1 LNHDA and CDR2 SQIVND come from the germline V gene (reference sequence). In DNA, the CDR3 is TGTGCCAGCTCGCCAGCCTCTCAAGGTTCACCCCTCCACTTT. Amino acid sequence: CASSPASQGSPLHF.

The chain employs TRBV4-2 and TRBJ2-1; D perhaps matches TRBD2 (7 bases). Trimming stripped 5 bases from V and 5 bases from J, with 19 bases between. This CDR3 spans 16 amino acids. Germline lookup yields CDR1 LGHNA and CDR2 YNFKEQ. The CDR3 nucleotides are TGTGCCAGCAGCACCTTCGTGGGGGGGGCAAACAATGAGCAGTTCTTC. It translates to CASSTFVGGANNEQFF.

The chain carries TRBV12-5 and TRBJ1-1; 8 bases are shared with TRBD1. The CDR3 is 10 amino acids. CDR1 and CDR2 from the germline V gene are LGHNT and FRNRAP. Unmatched junction bases numbered 5, after V lost 9 bases and J lost 11 bases. The chain's CDR3 is CASAGTGAFF. The DNA of the CDR3 is TGTGCTAGCGCCGGGACAGGTGCTTTCTTT.

The CDR3 DNA reads TGTGCCAGCAGCCAAGGGTACCAGGGAGGCACTGAAGCTTTCTTT. Translating gives CASSQGYQGGTEAFF. The chain links TRBV3-1 (or the pseudogene TRBV3-2) to TRBJ1-1, with D possibly being TRBD1 (5 bases). There are 15 residues in the CDR3. CDR1 and CDR2 (germline): LGHDT, YNNKEL (reference sequence). Trimming took off 1 base at V and 4 bases at J, with 13 bases between the two ends.